The rows below give T cell receptor beta chains drawn from one sample of a study of OX40 agonist ivuxolimab in advanced cancers. This table comes from immunoSEQ multiplex PCR, and its TCRdb copy is limited to in-frame clones, with some not included. Of 77,000 or so clones in the sample, 89% are singletons; the top ten hold 10% to 12%. Specimen: CD4+ or CD8+ T cells sorted from blood, collected in a trial of the OX40 agonist ivuxolimab. The receptors come from an adult with an advanced solid tumor such as melanoma, head and neck, liver or kidney cancer. CDR3s include the opening cysteine and the closing phenylalanine or tryptophan.

TRBV7-6 | CASRKTGGNSPLHF
TRBV2 | CASRGRRVGAADTQYF
TRBV6-1 | CASSPQGGGYTF
TRBV5-1 | CASSIGTGVDYGYTF
TRBV5-5 | CASSAGLANSYEQYF
TRBV7-2 | CASSPFQLADTQYF
TRBV5-1 | CASSSGQGTYNEQFF
TRBV7-9 | CASSSHLATSYNEQFF
TRBV5-1 | CASKSSGSTDTQYF
TRBV5-5 | CASSQGRTNYGYTF
TRBV6-6 | CASSYGQGNQPQHF
TRBV7-2 | CASSLYAGFSEAFF
TRBV15 | CATSSRSGRSQETQYF
TRBV6-6 | CASTPGGLWETQYF
TRBV5-1 | CASRGSASSYEQYF
TRBV18 | CASSPGQGATYEQYF
TRBV5-1 | CASSFGTDLRGEKLFF
TRBV2 | CAIDAGVGEQYF
TRBV10-3 | CAIRASGRDEQFF
TRBV6-4 | CASTRTSGSNEQFF
TRBV5-6 | CASSPRQSLDNSPLHF
TRBV21-1 | CASSKVGGTPLRVRGELFF
TRBV11-3 | CASSHRDTGYNEQFF
TRBV7-9 | CAGSRDVGVPGELFF
TRBV5-1 | CASSPQEGRERFF
TRBV28 | CASSEPFFAGNNEQFF
TRBV15 | CATSRDRDAYEQYF
TRBV28 | CASRRGQGSLSNQPQHF
TRBV7-2 | CASSFQTGYNEQFF
TRBV19 | CASSRDRIFTDTQYF
TRBV2 | CASSIASGGEAFF
TRBV18 | CASSDRGSGANVLTF
TRBV28 | CASSYRDREDGYTF
TRBV5-5 | CASSWDRGETQYF
TRBV29-1 | CSVTELGELFF
TRBV2 | CASIEQGQDTQYF
TRBV7-9 | CASSLAGIGYTF
TRBV5-4 | CASSYVGASNTEAFF
TRBV10-3 | CAISEGGRGTEAFF
TRBV6-1 | CASTRDSAWHF
TRBV10-3 | CAIRDRQGQPQHF
TRBV7-2 | CASSPHGAPGEQYF
TRBV29-1 | CSVEEWTGGIPKQYF
TRBV4-2 | CASSQDRGSADTQYF
TRBV29-1 | CSVDLQGFGYTF
TRBV6-1 | CASSGGRGGATNEKLFF
TRBV18 | CASSPGRPLNSPLHF
TRBV6-6 | CASRVYYGYTF
TRBV4-1 | CASSPRQTDSNQPQHF
TRBV6-5 | CASSYGTGVHEQYF
TRBV5-1 | CASSSGTGRYGYTF
TRBV11-3 | CASSPGQGAGMELFF
TRBV7-9 | CASTYGPRPYNEQFF
TRBV7-3 | CASSQGNNNEQFF
TRBV5-1 | CASSPGGGQEYF
TRBV29-1 | CSVRIQYVPDEKLFF
TRBV5-1 | CASSLGSGTVETQYF